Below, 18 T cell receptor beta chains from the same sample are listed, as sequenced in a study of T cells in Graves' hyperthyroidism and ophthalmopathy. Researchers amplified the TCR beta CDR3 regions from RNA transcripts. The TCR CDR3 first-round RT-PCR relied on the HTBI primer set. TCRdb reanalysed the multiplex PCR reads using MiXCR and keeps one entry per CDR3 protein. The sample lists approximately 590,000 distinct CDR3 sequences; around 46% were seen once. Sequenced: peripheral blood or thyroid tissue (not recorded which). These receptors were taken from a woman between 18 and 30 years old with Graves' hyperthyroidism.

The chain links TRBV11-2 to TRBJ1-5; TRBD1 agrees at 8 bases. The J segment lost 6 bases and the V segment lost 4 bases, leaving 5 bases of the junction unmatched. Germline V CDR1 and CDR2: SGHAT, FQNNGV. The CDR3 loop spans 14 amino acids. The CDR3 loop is CASSSSTGAQPQHF. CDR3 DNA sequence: TGTGCCAGCAGCTCCTCGACAGGGGCTCAGCCCCAGCATTTT.

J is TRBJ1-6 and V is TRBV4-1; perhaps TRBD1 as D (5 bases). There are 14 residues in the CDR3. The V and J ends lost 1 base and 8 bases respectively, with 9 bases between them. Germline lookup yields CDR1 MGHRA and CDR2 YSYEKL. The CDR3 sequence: CASSQAGGHSPLHF. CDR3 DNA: TGCGCCAGCAGCCAAGCGGGGGGACATTCACCCCTCCACTTT.

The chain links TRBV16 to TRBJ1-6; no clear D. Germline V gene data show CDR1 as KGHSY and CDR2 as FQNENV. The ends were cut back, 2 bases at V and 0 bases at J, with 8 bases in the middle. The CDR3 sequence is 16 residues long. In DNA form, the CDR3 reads TGTGCCAGCAGCCAAGACTGGGGCTCCTATAATTCACCCCTCCACTTT. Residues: CASSQDWGSYNSPLHF.

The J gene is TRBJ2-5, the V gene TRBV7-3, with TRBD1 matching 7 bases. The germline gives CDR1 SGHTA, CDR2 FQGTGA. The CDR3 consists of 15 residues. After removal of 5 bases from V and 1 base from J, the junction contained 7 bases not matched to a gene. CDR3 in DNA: TGTGCCAGCAGCCCATCCCGGGACAGCCAAGAGACCCAGTACTTC. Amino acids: CASSPSRDSQETQYF.

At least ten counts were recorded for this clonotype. The CDR3 bases are TGTGCCAGCAAGGACGTCTCTAACTATGGCTACACCTTC. Translating it yields CASKDVSNYGYTF. V is TRBV12-3 or TRBV12-4 and J is TRBJ1-2, with no clear D. V was pared by 7 bases and J by 0 bases, with 9 bases between. The CDR3 has 13 residues.

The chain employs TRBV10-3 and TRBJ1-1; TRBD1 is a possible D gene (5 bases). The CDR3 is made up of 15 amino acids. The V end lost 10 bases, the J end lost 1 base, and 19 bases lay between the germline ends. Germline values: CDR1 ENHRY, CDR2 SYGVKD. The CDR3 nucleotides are TGTGCCAGCAGACAAAAGGGACTGCGGAACACTGAAGCTTTCTTT. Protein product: CASRQKGLRNTEAFF.

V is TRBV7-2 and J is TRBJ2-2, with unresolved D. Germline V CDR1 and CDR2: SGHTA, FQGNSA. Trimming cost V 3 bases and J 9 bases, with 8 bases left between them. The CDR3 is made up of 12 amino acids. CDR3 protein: CASSLEWRELFF. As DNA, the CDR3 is TGTGCCAGCAGCTTGGAATGGAGGGAGCTGTTTTTT. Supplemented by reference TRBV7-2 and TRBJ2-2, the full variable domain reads GAGVSQSPSNKVTEKGKDVELRCDPISGHTALYWYRQSLGQGLEFLIYFQGNSAPDKSGLPSDRFSAERTGGSVSTLTIQRTQQEDSAVYLCASSLEWRELFFGEGSRLTVL.

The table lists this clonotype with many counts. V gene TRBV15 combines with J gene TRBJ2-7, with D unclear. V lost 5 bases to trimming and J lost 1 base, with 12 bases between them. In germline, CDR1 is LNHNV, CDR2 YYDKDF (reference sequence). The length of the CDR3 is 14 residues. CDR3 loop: CATSPRTRSYEQYF. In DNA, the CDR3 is TGTGCCACCAGCCCGAGAACCCGATCCTACGAGCAGTACTTC.

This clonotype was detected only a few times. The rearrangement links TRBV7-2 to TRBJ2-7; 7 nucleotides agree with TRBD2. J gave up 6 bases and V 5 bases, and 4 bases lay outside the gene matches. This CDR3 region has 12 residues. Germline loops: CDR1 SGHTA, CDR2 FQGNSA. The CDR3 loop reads CASSLPGGEQYF. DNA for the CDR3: TGTGCCAGCAGCCTCCCGGGGGGCGAGCAGTACTTC.

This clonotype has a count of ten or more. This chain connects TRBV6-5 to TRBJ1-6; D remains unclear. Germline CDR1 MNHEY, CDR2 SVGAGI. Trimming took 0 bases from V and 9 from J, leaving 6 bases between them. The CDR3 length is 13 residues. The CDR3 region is CASSYSKRSPLHF. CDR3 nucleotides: TGTGCCAGCAGTTACTCGAAACGTTCACCCCTCCACTTT.

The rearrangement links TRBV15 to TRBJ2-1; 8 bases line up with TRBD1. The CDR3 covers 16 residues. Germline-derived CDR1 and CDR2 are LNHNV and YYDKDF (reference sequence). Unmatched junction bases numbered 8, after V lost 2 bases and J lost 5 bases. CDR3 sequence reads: CATSRSGQGSNNEQFF. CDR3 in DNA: TGTGCCACCAGCAGATCCGGACAGGGATCAAACAATGAGCAGTTCTTC.

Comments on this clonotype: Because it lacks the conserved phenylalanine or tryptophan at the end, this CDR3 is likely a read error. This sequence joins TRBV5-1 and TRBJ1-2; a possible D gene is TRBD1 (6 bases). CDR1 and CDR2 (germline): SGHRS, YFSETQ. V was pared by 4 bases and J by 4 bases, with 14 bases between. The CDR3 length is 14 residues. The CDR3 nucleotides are TGCGCCAGCAGCGCTGAACAGGGCCGCTATGGCTACACCTAC. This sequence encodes CASSAEQGRYGYTY.

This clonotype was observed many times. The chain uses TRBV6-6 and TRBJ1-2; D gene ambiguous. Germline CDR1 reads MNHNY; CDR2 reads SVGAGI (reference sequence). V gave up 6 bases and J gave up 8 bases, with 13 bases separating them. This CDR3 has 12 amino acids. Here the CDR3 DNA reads TGTGCCAGCAGGGCCGGGAGTAAGGGCTACACCTTC. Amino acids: CASRAGSKGYTF.

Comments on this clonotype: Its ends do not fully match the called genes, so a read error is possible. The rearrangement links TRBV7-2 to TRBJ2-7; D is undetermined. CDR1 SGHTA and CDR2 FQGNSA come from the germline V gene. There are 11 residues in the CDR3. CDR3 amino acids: CASSVAYERYF. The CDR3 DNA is TGTGCCAGCAGTGTAGCCTACGAGCGGTACTTC.

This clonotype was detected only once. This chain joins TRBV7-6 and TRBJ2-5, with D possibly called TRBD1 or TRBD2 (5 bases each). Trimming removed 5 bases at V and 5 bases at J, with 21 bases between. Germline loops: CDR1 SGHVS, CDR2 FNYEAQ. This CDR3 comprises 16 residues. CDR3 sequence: CASSPVALRDGETQYF. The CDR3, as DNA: TGTGCCAGCAGCCCAGTGGCCCTCCGGGACGGGGAGACCCAGTACTTC. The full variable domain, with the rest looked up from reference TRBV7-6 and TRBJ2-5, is GAGVSQSPRYKVTKRGQDVALRCDPISGHVSLYWYRQALGQGPEFLTYFNYEAQQDKSGLPNDRFSAERPEGSISTLTIQRTEQRDSAMYRCASSPVALRDGETQYFGPGTRLLVL.

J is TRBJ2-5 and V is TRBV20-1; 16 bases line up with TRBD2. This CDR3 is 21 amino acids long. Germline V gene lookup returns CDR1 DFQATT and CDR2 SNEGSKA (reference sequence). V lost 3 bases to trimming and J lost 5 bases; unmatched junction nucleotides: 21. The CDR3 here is CSASGDPFLGTSGRAGETQYF. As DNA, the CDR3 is TGCAGTGCTAGCGGTGACCCCTTCCTTGGGACTAGCGGGAGGGCCGGGGAGACCCAGTACTTC.

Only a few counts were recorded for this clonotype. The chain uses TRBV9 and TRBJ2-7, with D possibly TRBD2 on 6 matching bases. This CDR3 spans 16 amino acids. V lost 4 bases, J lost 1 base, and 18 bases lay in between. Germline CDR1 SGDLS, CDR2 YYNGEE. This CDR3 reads CASSTPPGRPSYEQYF. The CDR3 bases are TGTGCCAGCAGCACTCCTCCTGGGAGGCCGTCCTACGAGCAGTACTTC.

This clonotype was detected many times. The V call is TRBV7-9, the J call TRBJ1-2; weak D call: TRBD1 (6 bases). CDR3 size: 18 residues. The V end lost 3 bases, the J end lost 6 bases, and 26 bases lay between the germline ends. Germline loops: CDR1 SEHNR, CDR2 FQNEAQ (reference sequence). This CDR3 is CASSFGFGQSHVRDGYTF. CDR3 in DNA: TGTGCCAGCAGCTTCGGGTTCGGACAGTCTCATGTGAGGGATGGCTACACCTTC.